Following are 28 T cell receptor beta chains from one sample sequenced in a study of blood T cell repertoires in COVID-19. The method was immunoSEQ multiplex PCR; TCRdb's version includes in-frame clones alone and lacks a portion of them. The data hold about 200,000 clones, with 90% observed a single time. Sequencing was performed on PBMCs or T cells enriched from blood (not recorded which). These receptors were taken from a man younger than 40 who had recovered from COVID-19.

A note on this clone: At the DNA level, this CDR3 is encoded by other sequences in the same sample as well. V is TRBV19 and J is TRBJ2-7, with 8 nucleotides matching TRBD1. The CDR3 runs 13 residues. J gave up 3 bases and V 5 bases, and 3 bases lay outside the gene matches. Germline V gene sequence: CDR1 LNHDA, CDR2 SQIVND (reference sequence). The CDR3 protein is CASSSGQGYEQYF. The CDR3 DNA sequence: TGTGCCAGTAGTTCCGGACAGGGCTACGAGCAGTACTTC. Full variable domain (outside the CDR3, taken from reference TRBV19 and TRBJ2-7): DGGITQSPKYLFRKEGQNVTLSCEQNLNHDAMYWYRQDPGQGLRLIYYSQIVNDFQKGDIAEGYSVSREKKESFPLTVTSAQKNPTAFYLCASSSGQGYEQYFGPGTRLTVT.

This chain uses TRBV5-1 with TRBJ2-4, with a tentative D call TRBD2 (5 bases). Trimming shortened V by 2 bases and J by 8 bases, and 11 bases separated the two germline ends. This CDR3 has 13 amino acids. Germline loops: CDR1 SGHRS, CDR2 YFSETQ. The DNA for the CDR3 is TGCGCCAGCAGCTTTGAAGCGGAGGACATTCAGTACTTC. Its protein product is CASSFEAEDIQYF.

The J gene is TRBJ2-7, the V gene TRBV5-4, with TRBD2 as a possible D gene (5 bases). This CDR3 has 14 residues. The V end lost 1 base, the J end lost 6 bases, and 14 bases lay between the germline ends. CDR1 SGHNT and CDR2 YYREEE come from the germline V gene (reference sequence). CDR3 nucleotides: TGTGCCAGCAGCTTGCCCCCGGGGATCGGCGAGCAGTACTTC. This gives the protein CASSLPPGIGEQYF.

The chain links TRBV7-2 to TRBJ2-5; possible D gene TRBD2, 6 bases. The V end lost 6 bases, the J end lost 3 bases, and 11 bases lay between the germline ends. The CDR3 consists of 13 residues. Germline assignment: CDR1 SGHTA and CDR2 FQGNSA. CDR3 sequence: CASSGGGKETQYF. The DNA of the CDR3 is TGTGCCAGCAGTGGTGGGGGGAAAGAGACCCAGTACTTC. The full variable domain, in which reference TRBV7-2 and TRBJ2-5 provide the parts outside the CDR3, is GAGVSQSPSNKVTEKGKDVELRCDPISGHTALYWYRQSLGQGLEFLIYFQGNSAPDKSGLPSDRFSAERTGGSVSTLTIQRTQQEDSAVYLCASSGGGKETQYFGPGTRLLVL.

This CDR3 reads CASSQVSPEKLFF. Here the CDR3 DNA reads TGCGCCAGCAGCCAAGTCTCTCCGGAAAAACTGTTTTTT. This chain uses TRBV4-1 with TRBJ1-4; D not certain. Germline CDR1 and CDR2: MGHRA and YSYEKL. This CDR3 region has 13 residues. Trimming took off 1 base at V and 8 bases at J, with 8 bases between the two ends.

This chain uses TRBV2 with TRBJ1-1; TRBD1 matches at 7 bases. Trimming removed 1 base from V and 5 bases from J; junction bases left unmatched: 7. The CDR3 sequence is 15 residues long. CDR1 is SNHLY, CDR2 FYNNEI, per germline. CDR3 residues: CASSEDWSGGTEAFF. The DNA for the CDR3 is TGTGCCAGCAGTGAAGATTGGTCAGGGGGAACTGAAGCTTTCTTT.

V is TRBV7-2 and J is TRBJ2-7; 7 bases line up with TRBD2. This CDR3 region has 15 residues. Germline V gene sequence: CDR1 SGHTA, CDR2 FQGNSA. With V trimmed by 3 bases and J by 1 base, 6 bases remained unmatched. As DNA, the CDR3 is TGTGCCAGCAGCTTTTCGCGGGGAGGGTCCTACGAGCAGTACTTC. Its translation: CASSFSRGGSYEQYF.

The genes are TRBV30 and TRBJ2-7; 9 bases match TRBD1. CDR3 length: 15 amino acids. Looked up from germline, CDR1 is GTSNPN and CDR2 is SVGIG (reference sequence). V lost 2 bases and J lost 5; bases outside the gene matches: 10. The CDR3 loop is CAWSTKGQGRNEQYF. The CDR3 DNA reads as TGTGCCTGGAGTACCAAAGGACAGGGGAGGAACGAGCAGTACTTC.

The chain uses TRBV9 and TRBJ1-2; 8 bases match TRBD1. The CDR3 sequence is 17 residues long. With 2 bases clipped from V and 4 bases from J, the junction kept 13 bases outside the gene matches. Germline V lookup: CDR1 SGDLS, CDR2 YYNGEE. CDR3 DNA sequence: TGTGCCAGCAGCGTCACCGGACAGGGCCCGATGTCCTATGGCTACACCTTC. It is translated as CASSVTGQGPMSYGYTF.

This chain connects TRBV7-2 to TRBJ2-6; D might be TRBD1 (6 bases). The germline V and J ends were trimmed by 6 bases and 2 bases, with 14 bases remaining between them. Germline V gene data show CDR1 as SGHTA and CDR2 as FQGNSA. The CDR3 runs 16 residues. Written as DNA, the CDR3 is TGTGCCAGCAGACAACCACAGGGAACTGGGGCCAACGTCCTGACTTTC. As protein: CASRQPQGTGANVLTF.

The V gene is TRBV3-1 (or the pseudogene TRBV3-2), the J gene TRBJ2-3; D gene uncertain. Trimming removed 2 bases from V and 0 bases from J, with 12 bases in between. The CDR3 has 16 amino acids. The germline gives CDR1 LGHDT, CDR2 YNNKEL (reference sequence). The CDR3 DNA follows: TGTGCCAGCAGCCAATTTGCGGCGAGAAGCACAGATACGCAGTATTTT. It yields the protein CASSQFAARSTDTQYF.

V usage is TRBV5-4 and J usage is TRBJ2-2; 11 positions match TRBD2. The CDR3 runs to 19 residues. Germline CDR1 is SGHNT and CDR2 is YYREEE (reference sequence). The V gene end was trimmed by 3 bases and the J gene end by 2 bases; junction bases not matched to a gene: 12. The CDR3 DNA reads as TGTGCCAGCAGCTCCCTAGACCGTAGCGGGGGGGCCAACACCGGGGAGCTGTTTTTT. It codes for CASSSLDRSGGANTGELFF.

The rearrangement uses TRBV7-9 and TRBJ1-5, with D tentatively TRBD1 (6 bases). Germline CDR1 is SEHNR and CDR2 is FQNEAQ (reference sequence). The V end was cut by 5 bases, the J end by 7 bases, with 12 bases between. The CDR3 spans 13 residues. The CDR3 DNA reads TGTGCCAGCAGCCCATGGGGGCCCCAGCCCCAGCATTTT. Translated: CASSPWGPQPQHF.

The rearrangement uses TRBV14 and TRBJ2-5, with TRBD2 matching over 7 bases. This CDR3 region has 16 residues. Germline assignment: CDR1 SGHDN and CDR2 FVKESK. V shed 1 base, J shed 2 bases, and the junction held 7 bases outside the gene matches. The CDR3 nucleotides read TGTGCCAGCAGCCAAGGGCGATCGGGGGGACAAGAGACCCAGTACTTC. Translation gives CASSQGRSGGQETQYF. Based on the CDR3 plus reference TRBV14 and TRBJ2-5, the full variable domain is EAGVTQFPSHSVIEKGQTVTLRCDPISGHDNLYWYRRVMGKEIKFLLHFVKESKQDESGMPNNRFLAERTGGTYSTLKVQPAELEDSGVYFCASSQGRSGGQETQYFGPGTRLLVL.

This rearrangement joins TRBV3-1 (or the pseudogene TRBV3-2) to TRBJ2-3; D call uncertain. The V and J ends lost 2 bases and 0 bases respectively, with 15 bases between them. CDR3 length: 17 amino acids. The germline CDR1 and CDR2 sequences are LGHDT and YNNKEL (reference sequence). The CDR3 reads CASSQLERAGSTDTQYF. The CDR3 DNA sequence: TGTGCCAGCAGCCAATTGGAGCGAGCTGGAAGCACAGATACGCAGTATTTT.

This clone came up once. The chain joins TRBV5-1 to TRBJ2-4; 7 bases are shared with TRBD1. The CDR3 spans 18 residues. After removal of 4 bases from V and 1 base from J, the junction contained 14 bases not matched to a gene. Germline-derived CDR1 and CDR2 are SGHRS and YFSETQ. CDR3 coding DNA: TGCGCCAGCAGCCTAGGGACAGTTCATCTTGCGGCCAAAAACATTCAGTACTTC. Encoded protein: CASSLGTVHLAAKNIQYF. Filled out from reference TRBV5-1 and TRBJ2-4, the complete variable domain reads KAGVTQTPRYLIKTRGQQVTLSCSPISGHRSVSWYQQTPGQGLQFLFEYFSETQRNKGNFPGRFSGRQFSNSRSEMNVSTLELGDSALYLCASSLGTVHLAAKNIQYFGAGTRLSVL.

The V gene is TRBV19, the J gene TRBJ1-4; TRBD1 is a possible D gene (6 bases). The CDR3 has 14 residues. V lost 7 bases and J lost 5, with 14 bases in between. Germline V lookup: CDR1 LNHDA, CDR2 SQIVND (reference sequence). CDR3 region: CASTDSGRNEKLFF. As DNA, the CDR3 is TGTGCCAGTACGGACAGTGGGAGAAATGAAAAACTGTTTTTT.

The chain carries TRBV29-1 and TRBJ2-1; D not certain. With 6 bases removed from V and 0 bases from J, the gap between germline ends came to 6 bases. This CDR3 region has 12 residues. CDR1 and CDR2 (germline): SQVTM, ANQGSEA. The DNA of the CDR3 is TGCAGCGTCGTCCGCTCCTACAATGAGCAGTTCTTC. Translated: CSVVRSYNEQFF.

This sequence joins TRBV3-1 (or the pseudogene TRBV3-2) and TRBJ2-7; 11 nucleotides align to TRBD1. The CDR3 runs 15 residues. Germline V gene sequence: CDR1 LGHDT, CDR2 YNNKEL (reference sequence). Trimming cost V 0 bases and J 6 bases; bases outside gene matches: 4. Written as DNA, the CDR3 is TGTGCCAGCAGCCAAGATCCGGGGACAGGGGGCGAGCAGTACTTC. This translates into CASSQDPGTGGEQYF.

This chain connects TRBV7-2 to TRBJ1-5; D is undetermined. CDR1 SGHTA and CDR2 FQGNSA come from the germline V gene. V was pared by 2 bases and J by 1 base, with 9 bases between. The CDR3 spans 15 residues. CDR3 in DNA: TGTGCCAGCAGCTTACGGGCGGGGAGCAATCAGCCCCAGCATTTT. Its translation: CASSLRAGSNQPQHF.

The V call is TRBV12-3 or TRBV12-4, the J call TRBJ1-4, with a weak D call TRBD1 (6 bases). Trimming took 3 bases from V and 5 from J, leaving 7 bases between them. This CDR3 spans 13 amino acids. The CDR3 DNA is TGTGCCAGCAGTTTTGGACAGAATGAAAAACTGTTTTTT. This codes for CASSFGQNEKLFF.

V and J are TRBV10-1 and TRBJ1-1; weak D call: TRBD1 (5 bases). The germline V and J ends were trimmed by 2 bases and 4 bases, with 8 bases remaining between them. Germline assignment: CDR1 WNHNN and CDR2 SYGVQD (reference sequence). This CDR3 is built from 13 residues. The DNA of the CDR3 is TGCGCCAGCAGTGAGCCAGGGTCCACTGAAGCTTTCTTT. Its translation: CASSEPGSTEAFF.

The rearrangement links TRBV19 to TRBJ1-1; tentative D call: TRBD1 (5 bases). CDR1 LNHDA and CDR2 SQIVND come from the germline V gene (reference sequence). Trimming left V 1 base short and J 0 bases short, with 12 bases between. The CDR3 length is 16 residues. This CDR3 reads CASSIGRQSMNTEAFF. As DNA, the CDR3 is TGTGCCAGTAGTATAGGGCGACAGAGCATGAACACTGAAGCTTTCTTT. The whole variable domain, filled in from reference TRBV19 and TRBJ1-1, reads DGGITQSPKYLFRKEGQNVTLSCEQNLNHDAMYWYRQDPGQGLRLIYYSQIVNDFQKGDIAEGYSVSREKKESFPLTVTSAQKNPTAFYLCASSIGRQSMNTEAFFGQGTRLTVV.

V and J are TRBV11-2 and TRBJ2-1, with 12 bases matching TRBD2. V shed 4 bases and J 8 bases; nucleotides not matched to a gene: 6. This CDR3 contains 15 residues. Per germline, CDR1 SGHAT and CDR2 FQNNGV. The CDR3 sequence is CASSYRGLAGDEQFF. DNA of the CDR3: TGTGCCAGCAGCTATCGGGGACTAGCGGGCGATGAGCAGTTCTTC.

V and J are TRBV30 and TRBJ2-5; TRBD1 matches 9 bases. The V gene end was trimmed by 6 bases and the J gene end by 3 bases; junction bases not matched to a gene: 8. In germline, CDR1 is GTSNPN, CDR2 SVGIG (reference sequence). This CDR3 has 14 residues. CDR3 loop: CACLIGTGKETQYF. CDR3 in DNA: TGTGCCTGCCTTATCGGGACAGGGAAAGAGACCCAGTACTTC.

This clone was observed a single time. V is TRBV7-2 and J is TRBJ1-5, with TRBD1 as a possible D gene (5 bases). Between the trimmed V and J ends, which lost 4 bases and 4 bases, there was a span of 14 bases. CDR1 SGHTA and CDR2 FQGNSA come from the germline V gene. CDR3 length: 15 residues. The CDR3 sequence: CASSSGGGANQPQHF. In DNA form, the CDR3 reads TGTGCCAGCAGCTCAGGCGGGGGAGCAAATCAGCCCCAGCATTTT. The full variable domain, rest sourced from reference TRBV7-2 and TRBJ1-5, is GAGVSQSPSNKVTEKGKDVELRCDPISGHTALYWYRQSLGQGLEFLIYFQGNSAPDKSGLPSDRFSAERTGGSVSTLTIQRTQQEDSAVYLCASSSGGGANQPQHFGDGTRLSIL.

The chain has TRBV11-2 and TRBJ1-1, with TRBD1 matching over 9 bases. There are 14 residues in the CDR3. Germline V gene sequence: CDR1 SGHAT, CDR2 FQNNGV. V was pared by 5 bases and J by 4 bases, with 5 bases of the junction left unmatched. CDR3 nucleotides: TGTGCCAGCAGCCGATCGACAGGGGGCACTGAAGCTTTCTTT. Translating it yields CASSRSTGGTEAFF. Complete variable domain (other parts from reference TRBV11-2 and TRBJ1-1): EAGVAQSPRYKIIEKRQSVAFWCNPISGHATLYWYQQILGQGPKLLIQFQNNGVVDDSQLPKDRFSAERLKGVDSTLKIQPAKLEDSAVYLCASSRSTGGTEAFFGQGTRLTVV.

The V and J genes are TRBV7-9 and TRBJ1-2, with TRBD1 matching 10 bases. Germline V CDR1 and CDR2: SEHNR, FQNEAQ (reference sequence). The length of the CDR3 is 19 residues. The trim removed 2 bases at V and 2 bases at J, leaving 14 bases unmatched. CDR3 amino acids: CASSLPKPGQGFQNYGYTF. The CDR3 nucleotides read TGTGCCAGCAGCTTACCAAAACCGGGACAGGGGTTCCAGAACTATGGCTACACCTTC.